Listed below are T cell receptor beta chains from one sample, sequenced in a study of T cell responses to AZD1222 COVID-19 vaccine. Generated by immunoSEQ multiplex PCR, the TCRdb table keeps only in-frame clones and is missing some. The sample includes about 140,000 clones, approximately 90% of them seen just once. The material was peripheral blood, obtained on day 0 of AZD1222 vaccination. The source of these receptors is an adult in good health. Both conserved end residues are part of each CDR3. A D gene is named only where the DNA matches it firmly. Some rows mark clone size as missing; the rest say once, few, many or name a class of expanded clone.

D,V,size,J,CDR3,DNA
.,TRBV6-2/TRBV6-3,once,TRBJ1-1,CASSRGPSFKNTEAFF,TGTGCCAGCAGCCGAGGACCATCCTTTAAAAACACTGAAGCTTTCTTT
TRBD2,TRBV19,.,TRBJ2-3,CASSIDLSGVTDTQYF,TGTGCCAGTAGTATAGATCTGAGCGGGGTCACAGATACGCAGTATTTT
.,TRBV13,few,TRBJ1-4,CASSLGRGRREKLFF,TGTGCCAGCAGCTTAGGCCGCGGCAGGCGAGAAAAACTGTTTTTT
.,TRBV12-5,.,TRBJ2-7,CASGLEQGRGRYEQYF,TGTGCTAGTGGTTTGGAACAGGGTCGAGGTCGGTACGAGCAGTACTTC
.,TRBV5-1,.,TRBJ1-2,CASSLVGGAPGYTF,TGCGCCAGCAGCTTGGTAGGGGGGGCCCCTGGCTACACCTTC
.,TRBV10-1,few,TRBJ2-7,CALRGDEQYF,TGCGCCCTTAGGGGCGACGAGCAGTACTTC
.,TRBV13,.,TRBJ1-1,CASSLGGRDNTEAFF,TGTGCCAGCAGCTTAGGTGGCAGGGATAACACTGAAGCTTTCTTT
TRBD1,TRBV7-9,.,TRBJ2-5,CASSSGQGKTQYF,TGTGCCAGCAGCTCCGGACAGGGGAAGACCCAGTACTTC
.,TRBV6-6,.,TRBJ1-1,CASSGDGTEAFF,TGTGCCAGCAGCGGGGACGGCACTGAAGCTTTCTTT
TRBD1,TRBV11-2,.,TRBJ1-1,CASSLGGRRGLNTEAFF,TGTGCCAGCAGCTTAGGAGGTAGAAGGGGGCTAAACACTGAAGCTTTCTTT
TRBD1,TRBV5-1,.,TRBJ1-2,CASSLLGQGGDNGYTF,TGCGCCAGCAGCCTCCTTGGACAGGGCGGTGATAATGGCTACACCTTC
.,TRBV6-4,.,TRBJ2-5,CASSAKFPQYF,TGTGCCAGCAGTGCCAAATTTCCCCAGTACTTC
.,TRBV30,few,TRBJ2-7,CACGDVGAPISYEQYF,TGTGCCTGCGGAGATGTAGGGGCCCCAATTTCCTACGAGCAGTACTTC
.,TRBV9,few,TRBJ1-3,CASSVSSRLNSGNTIYF,TGTGCCAGCAGCGTGTCTTCAAGGTTGAACTCTGGAAACACCATATATTTT
.,TRBV5-1,.,TRBJ2-1,CASSLVATGGGYNEQFF,TGCGCCAGCAGCTTGGTCGCGACAGGAGGAGGCTACAATGAGCAGTTCTTC
.,TRBV9,.,TRBJ1-6,CASSVQSYNSPLHF,TGTGCCAGCAGCGTACAGTCGTATAATTCACCCCTCCACTTT
TRBD1,TRBV7-9,.,TRBJ2-7,CASSIPGTGQYEQYF,TGTGCCAGCAGCATCCCCGGGACAGGGCAGTACGAGCAGTACTTC
.,TRBV25-1,.,TRBJ1-2,CASSEWGGPYGYTF,TGTGCCAGCAGTGAATGGGGGGGTCCTTATGGCTACACCTTC
TRBD1,TRBV20-1,once,TRBJ1-2,CSASLRQGNYGYTF,TGCAGTGCTAGTTTGAGACAGGGTAACTATGGCTACACCTTC
.,TRBV24-1,.,TRBJ1-2,CATSVGGQGGYTF,TGTGCCACCAGTGTTGGGGGCCAAGGGGGCTACACCTTC
.,TRBV5-6,once,TRBJ2-1,CASSLEAASAPPFF,TGTGCCAGCAGCTTGGAGGCGGCCTCGGCCCCCCCGTTCTTC
.,TRBV18,.,TRBJ2-3,CASSRDPAPSTDTQYF,TGTGCCAGCTCACGGGATCCAGCACCTAGCACAGATACGCAGTATTTT
.,TRBV5-1,.,TRBJ1-1,CASSLEGPSRVNTEAFF,TGCGCCAGCAGCTTGGAGGGCCCTTCCCGAGTGAACACTGAAGCTTTCTTT
.,TRBV6-5,.,TRBJ2-5,CASSYSPGTVETQYF,TGTGCCAGCAGTTACTCCCCAGGGACCGTGGAGACCCAGTACTTC
.,TRBV24-1,.,TRBJ2-1,CATSDSSDYNEQFF,TGTGCCACCAGTGATTCCTCGGATTACAATGAGCAGTTCTTC
TRBD2,TRBV27,.,TRBJ2-3,CASSFWLAGTDTQYF,TGTGCCAGCAGTTTTTGGCTAGCGGGCACAGATACGCAGTATTTT
TRBD1,TRBV9,.,TRBJ2-7,CASSQGQGVYEQYF,TGTGCCAGCAGCCAGGGACAGGGAGTCTACGAGCAGTACTTC
TRBD1,TRBV2,once,TRBJ1-4,CASSPGQGSEKLFF,TGTGCCAGCAGCCCGGGACAGGGTAGTGAAAAACTGTTTTTT
TRBD2,TRBV27,few,TRBJ2-1,CASSIPRDSRTSGRSSYNEQFF,TGTGCCAGCAGTATACCCCGGGACTCCCGGACTAGCGGGAGGAGCTCCTACAATGAGCAGTTCTTC
.,TRBV15,.,TRBJ2-5,CATSRKGQRFQETQYF,TGTGCCACCAGCAGGAAGGGGCAGCGCTTCCAAGAGACCCAGTACTTC